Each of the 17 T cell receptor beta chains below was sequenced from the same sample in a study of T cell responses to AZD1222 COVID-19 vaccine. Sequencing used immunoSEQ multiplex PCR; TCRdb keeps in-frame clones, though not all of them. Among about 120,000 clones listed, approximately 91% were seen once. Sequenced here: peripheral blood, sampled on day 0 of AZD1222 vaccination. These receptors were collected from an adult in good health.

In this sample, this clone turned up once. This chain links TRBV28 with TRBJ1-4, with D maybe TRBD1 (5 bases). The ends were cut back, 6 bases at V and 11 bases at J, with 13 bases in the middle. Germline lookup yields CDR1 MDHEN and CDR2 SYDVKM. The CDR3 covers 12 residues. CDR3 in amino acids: CASSILDKKLFF. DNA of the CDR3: TGTGCCAGCAGCATATTGGACAAGAAACTGTTTTTT.

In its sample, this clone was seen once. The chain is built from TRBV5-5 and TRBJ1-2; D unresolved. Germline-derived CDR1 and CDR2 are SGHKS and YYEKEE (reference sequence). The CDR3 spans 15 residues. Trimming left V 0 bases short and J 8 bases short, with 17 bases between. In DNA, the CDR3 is TGTGCCAGCAGCTTGGGCCCCTCAAGTCCAGCGGGCTACACCTTC. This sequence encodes CASSLGPSSPAGYTF.

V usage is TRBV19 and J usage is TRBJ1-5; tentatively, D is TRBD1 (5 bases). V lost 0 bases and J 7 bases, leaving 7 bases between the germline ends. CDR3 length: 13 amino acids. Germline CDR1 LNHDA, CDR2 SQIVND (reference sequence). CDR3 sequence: CASSIDGTQPQHF. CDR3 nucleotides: TGTGCCAGTAGTATAGACGGGACCCAGCCCCAGCATTTT.

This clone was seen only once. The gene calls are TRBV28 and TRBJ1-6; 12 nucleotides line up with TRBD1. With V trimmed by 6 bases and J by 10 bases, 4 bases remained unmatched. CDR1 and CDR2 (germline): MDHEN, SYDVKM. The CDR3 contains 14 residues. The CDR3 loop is CASSPGTGGSPLHF. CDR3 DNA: TGTGCCAGCAGCCCCGGGACAGGGGGCTCACCCCTCCACTTT.

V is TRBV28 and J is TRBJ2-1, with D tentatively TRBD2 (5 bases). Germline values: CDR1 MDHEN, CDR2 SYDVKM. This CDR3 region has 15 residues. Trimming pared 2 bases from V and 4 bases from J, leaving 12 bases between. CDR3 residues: CASSLPAVPYNEQFF. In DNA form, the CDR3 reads TGTGCCAGCAGTTTACCAGCGGTGCCTTACAATGAGCAGTTCTTC.

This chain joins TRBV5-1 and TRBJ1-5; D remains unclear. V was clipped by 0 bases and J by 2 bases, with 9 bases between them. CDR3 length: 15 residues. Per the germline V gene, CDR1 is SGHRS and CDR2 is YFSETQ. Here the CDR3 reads CASSLGPEGNQPQHF. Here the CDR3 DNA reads TGCGCCAGCAGCTTGGGGCCAGAAGGCAATCAGCCCCAGCATTTT.

Written as DNA, the CDR3 is TGCGCCAGCAGCCCTTCTGGGGTCCACGAGCAGTACTTC. It is translated as CASSPSGVHEQYF. The V call is TRBV5-1, the J call TRBJ2-7; no definite D call. Germline V gives CDR1 SGHRS, CDR2 YFSETQ. The ends were cut back, 4 bases at V and 5 bases at J, with 13 bases in the middle. The CDR3 has 13 amino acids.

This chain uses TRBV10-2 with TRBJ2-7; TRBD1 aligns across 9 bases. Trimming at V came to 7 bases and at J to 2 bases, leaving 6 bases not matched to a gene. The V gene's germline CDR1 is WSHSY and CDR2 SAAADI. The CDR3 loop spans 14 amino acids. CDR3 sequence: CASTRGDRAYEQYF. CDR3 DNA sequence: TGCGCCAGCACTCGGGGGGACAGGGCCTACGAGCAGTACTTC.

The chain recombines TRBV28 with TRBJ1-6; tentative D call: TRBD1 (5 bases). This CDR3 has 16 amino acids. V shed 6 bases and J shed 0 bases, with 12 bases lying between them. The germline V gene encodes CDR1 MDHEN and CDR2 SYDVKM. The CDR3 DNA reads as TGTGCCAGCAGAAAGACAGTTAGCTCCTATAATTCACCCCTCCACTTT. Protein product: CASRKTVSSYNSPLHF.

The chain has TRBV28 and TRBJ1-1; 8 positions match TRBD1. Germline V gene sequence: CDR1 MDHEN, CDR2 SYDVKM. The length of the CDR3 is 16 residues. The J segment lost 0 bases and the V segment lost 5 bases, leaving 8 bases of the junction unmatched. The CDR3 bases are TGTGCCAGCAGTCCCTCGACAGGGGCGATGAACACTGAAGCTTTCTTT. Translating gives CASSPSTGAMNTEAFF.

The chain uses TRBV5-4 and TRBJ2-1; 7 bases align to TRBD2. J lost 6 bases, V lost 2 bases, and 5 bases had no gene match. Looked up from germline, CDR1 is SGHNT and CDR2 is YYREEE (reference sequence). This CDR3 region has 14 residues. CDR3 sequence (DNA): TGTGCCAGCAGCTTTAGCGGGTCAGGCAATGAGCAGTTCTTC. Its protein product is CASSFSGSGNEQFF.

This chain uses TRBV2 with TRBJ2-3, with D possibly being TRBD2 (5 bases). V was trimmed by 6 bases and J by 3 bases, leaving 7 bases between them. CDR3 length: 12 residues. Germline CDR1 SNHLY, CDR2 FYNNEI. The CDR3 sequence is CASSPGTDTQYF. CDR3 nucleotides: TGTGCCAGCAGCCCGGGGACAGATACGCAGTATTTT.

This CDR3 reads CASSTQSTDTQYF. The CDR3 region has the DNA TGTGCCAGCAGTACCCAAAGCACAGATACGCAGTATTTT. V and J are TRBV27 and TRBJ2-3; D not resolved. CDR3 length: 13 residues. In germline, CDR1 is MNHEY, CDR2 SMNVEV (reference sequence). Trimming removed 5 bases at V and 0 bases at J, with 6 bases between.

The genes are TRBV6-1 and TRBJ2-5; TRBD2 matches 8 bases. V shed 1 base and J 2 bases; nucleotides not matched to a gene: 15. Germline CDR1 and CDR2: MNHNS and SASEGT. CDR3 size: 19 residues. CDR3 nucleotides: TGTGCCAGCAGTGAAGGGGTTGGCGGGACTAGAAGCCCTCAAGAGACCCAGTACTTC. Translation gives CASSEGVGGTRSPQETQYF.

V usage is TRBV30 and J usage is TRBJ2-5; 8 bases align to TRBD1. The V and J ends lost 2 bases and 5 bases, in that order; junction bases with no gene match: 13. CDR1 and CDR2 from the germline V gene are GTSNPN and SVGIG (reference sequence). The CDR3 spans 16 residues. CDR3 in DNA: TGTGCCTGGAGTCCCGGACAGGGATTGCTTCGGGAGACCCAGTACTTC. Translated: CAWSPGQGLLRETQYF. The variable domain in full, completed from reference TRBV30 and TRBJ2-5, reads SQTIHQWPATLVQPVGSPLSLECTVEGTSNPNLYWYRQAAGRGLQLLFYSVGIGQISSEVPQNLSASRPQDRQFILSSKKLLLSDSGFYLCAWSPGQGLLRETQYFGPGTRLLVL.

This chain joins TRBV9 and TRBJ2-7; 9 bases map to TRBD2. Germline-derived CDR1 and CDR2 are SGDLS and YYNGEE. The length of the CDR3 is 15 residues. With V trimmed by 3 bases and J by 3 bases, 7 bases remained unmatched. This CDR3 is CASSGPTSGHYEQYF. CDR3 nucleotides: TGTGCCAGCAGCGGACCGACTAGCGGACACTACGAGCAGTACTTC.

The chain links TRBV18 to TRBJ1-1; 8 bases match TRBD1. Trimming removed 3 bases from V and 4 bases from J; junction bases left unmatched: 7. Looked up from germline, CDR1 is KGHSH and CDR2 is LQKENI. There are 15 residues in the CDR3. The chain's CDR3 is CASSPQGAWGTEAFF. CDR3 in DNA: TGTGCCAGCTCACCTCAGGGGGCTTGGGGCACTGAAGCTTTCTTT. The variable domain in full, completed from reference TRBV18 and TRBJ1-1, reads NAGVMQNPRHLVRRRGQEARLRCSPMKGHSHVYWYRQLPEEGLKFMVYLQKENIIDESGMPKERFSAEFPKEGPSILRIQQVVRGDSAAYFCASSPQGAWGTEAFFGQGTRLTVV.